The clone carrying this T cell receptor (beta chain) was observed a handful of times. The antigen is not known. Reverse transcription of all isolated RNA meant that expressed TCRB transcripts were sequenced. Profiling relied on immunoSEQ multiplex PCR, and the TCRdb table lists in-frame clones only, not all of them. Altogether approximately 240,000 clones are present, more than 15% being singletons, with the ten largest covering more than 0.075%. The sample originates from a study of beta chain features in type 1 diabetes. Study-level findings and limits: Here, the possible influence of HLA type (on TCRB rearrangement) remained unresolved. Significant though moderate, a shortening of TCRB CDR3s appeared in all four CD4+ subsets of Type 1 diabetes patients.

Germline loops: CDR1 SGHTA, CDR2 FQGNSA. CDR3 length equals 14 residues. Trimming removed 4 bases from V and 2 bases from J, with 12 bases in between. Sequences were obtained from naive CD4+ T cells from blood. The sequence derives from a man aged 25 to 40 with type 1 diabetes. This chain links TRBV7-2 with TRBJ2-7; D not resolved. The DNA for the CDR3 is TGTGCCAGCAGCTCAGCTATCGGCGCCTACGAGCAGTACTTC. Translation: CASSSAIGAYEQYF.